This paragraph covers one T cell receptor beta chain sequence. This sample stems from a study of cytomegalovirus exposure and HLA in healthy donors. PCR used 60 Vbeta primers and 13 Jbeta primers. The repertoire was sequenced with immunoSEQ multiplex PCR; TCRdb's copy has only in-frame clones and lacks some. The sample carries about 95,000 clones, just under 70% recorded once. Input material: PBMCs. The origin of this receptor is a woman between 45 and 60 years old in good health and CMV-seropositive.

The CDR3: CAISESTGVYEQYF. Here the CDR3 DNA reads TGTGCCATCAGTGAGTCAACAGGGGTGTACGAGCAGTACTTC. The chain is built from TRBV10-3 and TRBJ2-7; 7 nucleotides match TRBD1. The V and J ends lost 0 bases and 4 bases, in that order; junction bases with no gene match: 3. The CDR3 runs 14 residues. Germline CDR1 ENHRY, CDR2 SYGVKD.